Only a few counts were recorded for the clone carrying this T cell receptor (beta chain). What it recognizes is unknown. V trimming: 0 bases; J trimming: 6 bases; junction bases outside the gene matches: 0. The CDR3 is 13 amino acids. Looked up from germline, CDR1 is SGHVS and CDR2 is FQNEAQ. The sample is drawn from a study of beta chain features in type 1 diabetes. Study-level findings and limits: Across all four CD4+ subsets, people with type 1 diabetes showed modestly shorter TCRB CDR3s.

Expressed TCRB transcripts were sequenced after all isolated RNA was converted to cDNA. The repertoire was sequenced with immunoSEQ multiplex PCR; TCRdb's copy has only in-frame clones and lacks some. The table has about 160,000 clones, under 9.5% seen once; the top ten hold around 0.5%. The V gene is TRBV7-8, the J gene TRBJ1-2, with 8 positions matching TRBD1. The sequence was obtained from a man between 18 and 35 years old with type 1 diabetes. The material sequenced was central memory CD4+ T cells from blood. CDR3 protein: CASSLATGDGYTF. The CDR3 coding sequence is TGTGCCAGCAGCTTAGCGACAGGGGATGGCTACACCTTC.